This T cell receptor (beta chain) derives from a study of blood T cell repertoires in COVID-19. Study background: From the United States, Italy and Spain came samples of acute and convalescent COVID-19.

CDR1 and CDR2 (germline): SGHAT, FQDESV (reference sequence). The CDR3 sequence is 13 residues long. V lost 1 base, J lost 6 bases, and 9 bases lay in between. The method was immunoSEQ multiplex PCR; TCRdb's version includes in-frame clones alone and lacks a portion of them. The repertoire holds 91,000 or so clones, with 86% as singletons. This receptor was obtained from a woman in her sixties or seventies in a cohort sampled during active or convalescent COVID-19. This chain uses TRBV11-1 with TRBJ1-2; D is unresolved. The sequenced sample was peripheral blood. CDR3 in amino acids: CASSLVEEDGYTF. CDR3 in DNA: TGTGCCAGCAGCTTAGTAGAGGAGGATGGCTACACCTTC.